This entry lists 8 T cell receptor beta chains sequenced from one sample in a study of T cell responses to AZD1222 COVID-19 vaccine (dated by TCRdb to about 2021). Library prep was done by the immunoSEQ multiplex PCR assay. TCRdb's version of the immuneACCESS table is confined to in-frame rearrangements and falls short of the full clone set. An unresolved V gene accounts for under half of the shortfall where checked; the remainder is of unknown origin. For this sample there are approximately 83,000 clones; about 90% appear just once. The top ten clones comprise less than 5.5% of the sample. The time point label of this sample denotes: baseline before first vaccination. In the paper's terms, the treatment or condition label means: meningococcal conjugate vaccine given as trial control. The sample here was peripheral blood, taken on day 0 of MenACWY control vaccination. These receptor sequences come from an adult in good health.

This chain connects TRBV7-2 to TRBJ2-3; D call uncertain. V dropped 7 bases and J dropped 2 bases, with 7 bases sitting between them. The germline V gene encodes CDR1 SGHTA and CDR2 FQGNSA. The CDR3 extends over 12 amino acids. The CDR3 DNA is TGTGCCAGCACCACGGTCACAGATACGCAGTATTTT. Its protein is CASTTVTDTQYF.

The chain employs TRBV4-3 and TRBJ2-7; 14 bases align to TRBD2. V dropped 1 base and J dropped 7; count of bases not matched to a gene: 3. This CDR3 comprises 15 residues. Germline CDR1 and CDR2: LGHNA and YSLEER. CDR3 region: CASSQATSGRGEQYF. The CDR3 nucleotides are TGCGCCAGCAGCCAAGCGACTAGCGGGAGGGGGGAGCAGTACTTC.

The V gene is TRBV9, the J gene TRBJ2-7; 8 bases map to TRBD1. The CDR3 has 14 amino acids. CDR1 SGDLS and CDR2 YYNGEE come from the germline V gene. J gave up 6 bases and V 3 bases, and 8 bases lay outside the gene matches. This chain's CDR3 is CASSAGLDRAEQYF. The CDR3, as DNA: TGTGCCAGCAGCGCCGGTTTGGACAGGGCCGAGCAGTACTTC.

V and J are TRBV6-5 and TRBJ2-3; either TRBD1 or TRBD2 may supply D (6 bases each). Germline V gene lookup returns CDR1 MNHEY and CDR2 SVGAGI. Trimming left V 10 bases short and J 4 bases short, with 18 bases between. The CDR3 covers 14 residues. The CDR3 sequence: CATRGEEVADTQYF. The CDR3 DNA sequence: TGTGCCACGAGGGGGGAGGAGGTAGCAGATACGCAGTATTTT.

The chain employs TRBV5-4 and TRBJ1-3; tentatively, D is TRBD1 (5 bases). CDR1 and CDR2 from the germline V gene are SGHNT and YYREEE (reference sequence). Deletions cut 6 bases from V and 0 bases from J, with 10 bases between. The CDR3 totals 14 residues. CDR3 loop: CASNTQGSGNTIYF. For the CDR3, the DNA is TGTGCCAGCAACACGCAGGGCTCTGGAAACACCATATATTTT. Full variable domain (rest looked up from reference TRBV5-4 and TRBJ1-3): ETGVTQSPTHLIKTRGQQVTLRCSSQSGHNTVSWYQQALGQGPQFIFQYYREEENGRGNFPPRFSGLQFPNYSSELNVNALELDDSALYLCASNTQGSGNTIYFGEGSWLTVV.

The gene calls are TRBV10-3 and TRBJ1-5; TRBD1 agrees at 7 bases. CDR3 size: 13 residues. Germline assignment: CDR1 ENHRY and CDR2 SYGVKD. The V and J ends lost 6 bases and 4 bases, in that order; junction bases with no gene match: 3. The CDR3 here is CAISRDSNQPQHF. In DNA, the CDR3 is TGTGCCATCAGCCGGGACAGTAATCAGCCCCAGCATTTT.

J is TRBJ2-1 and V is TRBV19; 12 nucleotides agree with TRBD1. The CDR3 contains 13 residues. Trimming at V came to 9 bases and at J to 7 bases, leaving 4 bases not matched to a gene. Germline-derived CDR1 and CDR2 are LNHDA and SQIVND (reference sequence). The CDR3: CASRDRGQNEQFF. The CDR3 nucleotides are TGTGCCAGCCGGGACAGGGGGCAAAATGAGCAGTTCTTC. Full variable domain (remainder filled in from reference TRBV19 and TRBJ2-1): DGGITQSPKYLFRKEGQNVTLSCEQNLNHDAMYWYRQDPGQGLRLIYYSQIVNDFQKGDIAEGYSVSREKKESFPLTVTSAQKNPTAFYLCASRDRGQNEQFFGPGTRLTVL.

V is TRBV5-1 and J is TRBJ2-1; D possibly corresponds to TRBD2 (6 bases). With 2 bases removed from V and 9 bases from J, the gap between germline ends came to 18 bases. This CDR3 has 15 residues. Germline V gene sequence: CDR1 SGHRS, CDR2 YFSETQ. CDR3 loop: CASSFRGLSSGEQFF. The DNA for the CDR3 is TGCGCCAGCAGCTTCCGTGGACTATCCAGCGGTGAGCAGTTCTTC. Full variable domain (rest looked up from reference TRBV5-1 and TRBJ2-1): KAGVTQTPRYLIKTRGQQVTLSCSPISGHRSVSWYQQTPGQGLQFLFEYFSETQRNKGNFPGRFSGRQFSNSRSEMNVSTLELGDSALYLCASSFRGLSSGEQFFGPGTRLTVL.